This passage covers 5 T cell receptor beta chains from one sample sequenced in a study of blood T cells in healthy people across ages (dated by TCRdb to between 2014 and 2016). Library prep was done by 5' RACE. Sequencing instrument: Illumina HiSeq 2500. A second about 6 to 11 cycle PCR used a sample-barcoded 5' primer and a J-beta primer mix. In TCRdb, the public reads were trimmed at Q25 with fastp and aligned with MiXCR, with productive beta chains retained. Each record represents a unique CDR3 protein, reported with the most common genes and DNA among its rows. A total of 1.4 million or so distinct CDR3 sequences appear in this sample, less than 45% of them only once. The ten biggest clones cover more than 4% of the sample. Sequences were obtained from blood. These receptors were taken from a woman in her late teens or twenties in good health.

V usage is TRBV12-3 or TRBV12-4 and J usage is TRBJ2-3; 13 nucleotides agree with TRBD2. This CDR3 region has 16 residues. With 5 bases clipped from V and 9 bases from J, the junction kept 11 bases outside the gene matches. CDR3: CASSASWGTSGDTQYF. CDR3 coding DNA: TGTGCCAGCAGTGCTAGCTGGGGGACTAGCGGGGACACGCAGTATTTT.

The CDR3 DNA sequence: TGCAGCGGTGTGGGGGACTCCGACACCGGGGAGCTGTTTTTT. It codes for CSGVGDSDTGELFF. The chain uses TRBV29-1 and TRBJ2-2; TRBD2 might be the D (6 bases). Trimming pared 7 bases from V and 3 bases from J, leaving 15 bases between. The germline V gene encodes CDR1 SQVTM and CDR2 ANQGSEA. The CDR3 has 14 residues.

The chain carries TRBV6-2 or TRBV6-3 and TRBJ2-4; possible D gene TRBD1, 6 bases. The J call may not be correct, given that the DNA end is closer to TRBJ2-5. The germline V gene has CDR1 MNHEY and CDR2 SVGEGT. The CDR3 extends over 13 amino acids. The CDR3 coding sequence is TGTGCCAGCACATACAGGGAGCCGGAGACCCAGTACTTC. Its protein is CASTYREPETQYF.

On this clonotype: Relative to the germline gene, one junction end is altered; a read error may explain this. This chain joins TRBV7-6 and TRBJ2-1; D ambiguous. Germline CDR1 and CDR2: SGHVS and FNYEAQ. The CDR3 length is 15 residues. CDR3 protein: CASSLEGGAYNQQFF. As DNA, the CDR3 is TGTGCCAGCAGCTTAGAAGGCGGAGCCTACAATCAGCAGTTCTTC.

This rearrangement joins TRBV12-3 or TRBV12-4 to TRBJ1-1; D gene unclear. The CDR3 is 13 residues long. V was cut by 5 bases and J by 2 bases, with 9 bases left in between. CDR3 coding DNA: TGTGCCAGCAGTACTAATGCCAACACTGAAGCTTTCTTT. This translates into CASSTNANTEAFF.